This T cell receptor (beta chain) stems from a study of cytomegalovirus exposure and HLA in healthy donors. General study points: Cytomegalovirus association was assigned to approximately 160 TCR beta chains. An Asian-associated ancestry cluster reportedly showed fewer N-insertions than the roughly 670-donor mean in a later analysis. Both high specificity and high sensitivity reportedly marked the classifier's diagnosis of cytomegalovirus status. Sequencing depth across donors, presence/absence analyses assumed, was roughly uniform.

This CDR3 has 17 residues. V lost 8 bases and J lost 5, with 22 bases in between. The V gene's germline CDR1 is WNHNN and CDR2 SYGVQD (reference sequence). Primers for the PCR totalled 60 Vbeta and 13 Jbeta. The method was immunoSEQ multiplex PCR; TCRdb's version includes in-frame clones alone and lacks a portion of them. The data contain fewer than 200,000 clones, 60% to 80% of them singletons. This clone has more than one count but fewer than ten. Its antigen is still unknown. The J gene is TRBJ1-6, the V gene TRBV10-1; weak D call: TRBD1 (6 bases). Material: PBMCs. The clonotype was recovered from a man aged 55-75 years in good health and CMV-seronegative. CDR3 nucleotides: TGCGCCAGCCTAGGGGGACCGAACCCAGGGGATAATTCACCCCTCCACTTT. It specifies CASLGGPNPGDNSPLHF.